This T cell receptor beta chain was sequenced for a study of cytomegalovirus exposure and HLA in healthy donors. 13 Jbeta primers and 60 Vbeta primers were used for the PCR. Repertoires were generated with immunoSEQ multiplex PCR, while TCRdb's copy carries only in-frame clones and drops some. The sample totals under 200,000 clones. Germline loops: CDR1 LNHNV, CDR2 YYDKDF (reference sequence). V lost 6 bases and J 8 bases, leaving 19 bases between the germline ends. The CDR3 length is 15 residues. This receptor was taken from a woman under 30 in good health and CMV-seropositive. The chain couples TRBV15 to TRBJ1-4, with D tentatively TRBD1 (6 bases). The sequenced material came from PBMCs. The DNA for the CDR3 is TGTGCCACCAGTAAAGGACAGAACCCTAGGGAAAAACTGTTTTTT. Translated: CATSKGQNPREKLFF.